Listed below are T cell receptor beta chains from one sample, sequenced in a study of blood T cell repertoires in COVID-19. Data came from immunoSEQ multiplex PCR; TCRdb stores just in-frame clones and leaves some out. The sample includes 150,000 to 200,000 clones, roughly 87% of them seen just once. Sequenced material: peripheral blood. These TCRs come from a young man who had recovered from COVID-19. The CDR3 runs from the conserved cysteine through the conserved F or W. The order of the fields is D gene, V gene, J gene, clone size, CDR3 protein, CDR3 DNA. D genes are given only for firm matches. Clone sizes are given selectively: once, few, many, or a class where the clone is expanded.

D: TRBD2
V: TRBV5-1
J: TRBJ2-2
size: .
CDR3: CASSITSVGSTGELFF
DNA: TGCGCCAGCAGCATAACTAGCGTGGGCAGCACCGGGGAGCTGTTTTTT

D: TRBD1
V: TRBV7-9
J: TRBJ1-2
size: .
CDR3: CASSQDRVGYTF
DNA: TGTGCCAGCAGCCAAGACAGGGTTGGCTACACCTTC

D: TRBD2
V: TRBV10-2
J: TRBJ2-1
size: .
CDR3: CASSGSSGRGYEQFF
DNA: TGCGCCAGCAGTGGATCTAGCGGGAGAGGTTATGAGCAGTTCTTC

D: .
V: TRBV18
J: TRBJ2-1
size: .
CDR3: CASSLDIRSYNEQFF
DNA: TGTGCCAGCTCGCTGGACATCCGCTCCTACAATGAGCAGTTCTTC

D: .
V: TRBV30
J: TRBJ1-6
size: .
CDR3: CAWSGGELYNSPLHF
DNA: TGTGCCTGGAGTGGAGGAGAATTATATAATTCACCCCTCCACTTT

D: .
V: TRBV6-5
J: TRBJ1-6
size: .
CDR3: CASSSGSYNSPLHF
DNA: TGTGCCAGCAGTTCAGGGTCCTATAATTCACCCCTCCACTTT

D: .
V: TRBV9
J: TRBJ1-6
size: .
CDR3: CASRGQGYNSPLHF
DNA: TGTGCCAGCAGGGGGCAAGGGTATAATTCACCCCTCCACTTT

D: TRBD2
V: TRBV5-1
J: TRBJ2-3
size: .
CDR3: CASSLAIRGRRSDTQYF
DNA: TGCGCCAGCAGCTTGGCGATTCGCGGGAGAAGGTCAGATACGCAGTATTTT

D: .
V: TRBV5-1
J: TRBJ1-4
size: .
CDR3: CASKVEVADNEKLFF
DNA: TGCGCCAGCAAGGTGGAGGTGGCGGATAATGAAAAACTGTTTTTT

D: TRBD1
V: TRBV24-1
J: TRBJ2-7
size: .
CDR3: CATSDSPGQGTYEQYF
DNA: TGTGCCACCAGTGATTCACCGGGACAGGGGACCTACGAGCAGTACTTC

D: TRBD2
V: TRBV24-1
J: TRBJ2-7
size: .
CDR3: CATPTHPSGRSYEQYF
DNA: TGTGCCACCCCGACCCACCCTAGCGGGCGATCCTACGAGCAGTACTTC

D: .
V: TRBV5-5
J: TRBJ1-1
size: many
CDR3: CASSLVGRSSEAFF
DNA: TGTGCCAGCAGCTTGGTCGGGAGGAGCTCCGAAGCTTTCTTT

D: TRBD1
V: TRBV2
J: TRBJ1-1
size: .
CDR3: CASSGLNRGGAFF
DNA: TGTGCCAGCAGTGGATTAAACAGGGGAGGCGCTTTCTTT

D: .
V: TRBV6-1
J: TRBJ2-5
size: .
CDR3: CASSDSLQGQETQYF
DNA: TGTGCCAGCAGTGATTCCCTACAGGGTCAAGAGACCCAGTACTTC

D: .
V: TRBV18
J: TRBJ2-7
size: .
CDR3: CASSPGAGPAYEQYF
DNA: TGTGCCAGCTCACCAGGGGCTGGGCCGGCCTACGAGCAGTACTTC

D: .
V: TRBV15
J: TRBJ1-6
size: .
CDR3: CATSIYSLNSPLHF
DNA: TGTGCCACCAGCATCTACAGCTTGAATTCACCCCTCCACTTT

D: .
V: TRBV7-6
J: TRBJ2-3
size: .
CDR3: CASSPYTDTQYF
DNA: TGTGCCAGCAGCCCTTACACAGATACGCAGTATTTT

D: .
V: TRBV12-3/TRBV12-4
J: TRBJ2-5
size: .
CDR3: CASSLSFQETQYF
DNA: TGTGCCAGCAGTTTGTCGTTCCAAGAGACCCAGTACTTC

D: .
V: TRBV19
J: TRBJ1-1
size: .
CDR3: CASSIDPGNPNTEAFF
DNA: TGTGCCAGTAGTATAGACCCGGGGAACCCGAACACTGAAGCTTTCTTT

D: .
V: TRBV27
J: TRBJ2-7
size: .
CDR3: CASSPTRGVYEQYF
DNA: TGTGCCAGCAGTCCAACCCGGGGAGTTTACGAGCAGTACTTC

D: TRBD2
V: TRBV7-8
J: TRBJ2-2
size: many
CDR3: CASSSASGFTGELFF
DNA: TGTGCCAGCAGCTCGGCTAGCGGGTTCACCGGGGAGCTGTTTTTT

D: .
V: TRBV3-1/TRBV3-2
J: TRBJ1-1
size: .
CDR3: CASSQVGRGNTEAFF
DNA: TGTGCCAGCAGCCAAGTGGGAAGGGGGAACACTGAAGCTTTCTTT

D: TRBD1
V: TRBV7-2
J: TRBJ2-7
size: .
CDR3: CASSLARTGSSYEQYF
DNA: TGTGCCAGCAGCTTAGCTAGGACAGGATCCTCCTACGAGCAGTACTTC

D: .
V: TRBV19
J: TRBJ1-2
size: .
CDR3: CASNLAGDYGYTF
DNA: TGTGCCAGTAATCTTGCAGGGGATTATGGCTACACCTTC

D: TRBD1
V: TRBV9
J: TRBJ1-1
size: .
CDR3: CASSVSGGETEAFF
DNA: TGTGCCAGCAGCGTATCAGGGGGCGAGACTGAAGCTTTCTTT

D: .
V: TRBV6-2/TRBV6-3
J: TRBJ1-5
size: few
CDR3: CASSQGRFSQPQHF
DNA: TGTGCCAGCAGCCAGGGGAGGTTTAGTCAGCCCCAGCATTTT

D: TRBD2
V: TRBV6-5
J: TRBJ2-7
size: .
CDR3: CASSWTSGPSYEQYF
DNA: TGTGCCAGCAGTTGGACTAGCGGGCCCTCCTACGAGCAGTACTTC

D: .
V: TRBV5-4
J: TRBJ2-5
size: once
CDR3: CASSFRDNQETQYF
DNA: TGTGCCAGCAGCTTCCGGGACAATCAAGAGACCCAGTACTTC

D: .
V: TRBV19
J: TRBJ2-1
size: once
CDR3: CASSIFGNEQFF
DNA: TGTGCCAGTAGTATATTCGGGAATGAGCAGTTCTTC

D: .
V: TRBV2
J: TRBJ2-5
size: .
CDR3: CASTPWAEETQYF
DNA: TGTGCCAGCACCCCTTGGGCCGAAGAGACCCAGTACTTC

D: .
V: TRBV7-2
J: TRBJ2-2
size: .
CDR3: CASSPGRANTGELFF
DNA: TGTGCCAGCAGCCCTGGGCGAGCCAACACCGGGGAGCTGTTTTTT

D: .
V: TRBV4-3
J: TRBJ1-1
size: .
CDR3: CASSQVAYSGAFF
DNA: TGCGCCAGCAGCCAAGTGGCCTATTCGGGAGCTTTCTTT

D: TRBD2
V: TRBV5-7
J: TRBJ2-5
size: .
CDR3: CASSLPGTSGIKTQYF
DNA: TGTGCCAGCAGCTTACCCGGGACTAGCGGGATAAAGACCCAGTACTTC

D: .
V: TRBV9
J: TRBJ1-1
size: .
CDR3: CASSARGSGAEAFF
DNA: TGTGCCAGCAGCGCAAGGGGTTCAGGAGCTGAAGCTTTCTTT

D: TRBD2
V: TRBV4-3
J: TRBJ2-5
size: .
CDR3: CASSRYPAGEELETQYF
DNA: TGCGCCAGCAGCCGTTATCCGGCGGGAGAGGAATTAGAGACCCAGTACTTC

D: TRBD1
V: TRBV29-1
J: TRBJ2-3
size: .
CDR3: CSAARDSSPDTQYF
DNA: TGCAGCGCTGCCCGGGACAGTTCTCCAGATACGCAGTATTTT

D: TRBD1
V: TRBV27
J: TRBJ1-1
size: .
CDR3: CASSLKGTANVGEAFF
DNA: TGTGCCAGCAGTTTAAAGGGGACAGCTAATGTCGGCGAGGCTTTCTTT

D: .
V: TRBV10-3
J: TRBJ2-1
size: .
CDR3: CAISEPGTKGDEQFF
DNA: TGTGCCATCAGTGAGCCAGGGACTAAGGGGGATGAGCAGTTCTTC

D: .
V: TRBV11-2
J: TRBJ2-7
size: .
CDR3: CASSLREQYF
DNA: TGTGCCAGCAGCTTGAGGGAGCAGTACTTC

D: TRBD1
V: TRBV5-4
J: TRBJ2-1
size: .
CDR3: CASSRTGGSRFF
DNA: TGTGCCAGCAGCCGGACAGGGGGCAGTCGGTTCTTC

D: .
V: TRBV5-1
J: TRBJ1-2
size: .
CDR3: CASSLGQLYGYTF
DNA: TGCGCCAGCAGCTTGGGACAGCTCTATGGCTACACCTTC

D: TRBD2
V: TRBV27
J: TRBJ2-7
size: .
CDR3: CACHPGGRVREQYF
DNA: TGTGCCTGCCACCCCGGCGGGAGAGTCCGGGAGCAGTACTTC

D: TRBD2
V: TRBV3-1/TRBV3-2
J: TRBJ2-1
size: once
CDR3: CASSQLLAKIGTDEQFF
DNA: TGTGCCAGCAGCCAACTACTAGCGAAAATCGGAACGGATGAGCAGTTCTTC

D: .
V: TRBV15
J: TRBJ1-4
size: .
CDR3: CATSSEGVGKLFF
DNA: TGTGCCACCAGCAGTGAGGGGGTGGGAAAACTGTTTTTT

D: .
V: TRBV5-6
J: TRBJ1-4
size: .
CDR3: CASSRGRTATNEKLFF
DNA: TGTGCCAGCAGCCGAGGAAGGACAGCAACTAATGAAAAACTGTTTTTT

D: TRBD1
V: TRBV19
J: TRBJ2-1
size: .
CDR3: CASSMGTGEQFF
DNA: TGTGCCAGTAGTATGGGGACAGGAGAGCAGTTCTTC

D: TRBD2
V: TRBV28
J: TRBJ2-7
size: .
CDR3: CASSLKTSGIPYEQYF
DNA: TGTGCCAGCAGTTTAAAGACTAGCGGGATCCCATACGAGCAGTACTTC

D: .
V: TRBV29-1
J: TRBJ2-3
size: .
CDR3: CSVRQADTQYF
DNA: TGCAGCGTTCGACAGGCAGATACGCAGTATTTT

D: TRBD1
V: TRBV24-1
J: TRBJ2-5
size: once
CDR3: CATSDPGQGRETQYF
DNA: TGTGCCACCAGTGACCCCGGACAGGGGAGGGAGACCCAGTACTTC

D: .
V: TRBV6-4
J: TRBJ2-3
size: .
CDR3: CASSDSRTWGFRADTQYF
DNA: TGTGCCAGCAGTGACTCTCGGACTTGGGGTTTCCGGGCAGATACGCAGTATTTT

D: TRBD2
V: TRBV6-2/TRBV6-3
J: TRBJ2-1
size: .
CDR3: CASSYWGGSYNEQFF
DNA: TGTGCCAGCAGTTACTGGGGGGGATCTTACAATGAGCAGTTCTTC

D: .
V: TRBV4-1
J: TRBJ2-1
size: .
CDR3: CASSQAPGTYNEQFF
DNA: TGCGCCAGCAGCCAAGCGCCGGGAACCTACAATGAGCAGTTCTTC

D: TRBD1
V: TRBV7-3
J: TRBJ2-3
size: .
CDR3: CASSWDREDTQYF
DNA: TGTGCCAGCAGCTGGGACAGGGAAGATACGCAGTATTTT

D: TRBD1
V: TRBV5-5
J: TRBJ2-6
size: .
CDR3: CASSWGQQAGANVLTF
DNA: TGTGCCAGCAGCTGGGGACAGCAGGCCGGGGCCAACGTCCTGACTTTC

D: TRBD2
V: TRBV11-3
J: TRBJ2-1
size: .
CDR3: CASSLSVSGRHEQFF
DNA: TGTGCCAGCAGCTTATCAGTTAGCGGGAGGCATGAGCAGTTCTTC

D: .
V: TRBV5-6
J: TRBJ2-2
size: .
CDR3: CASSERDSYTGELFF
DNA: TGTGCCAGCAGCGAGAGGGACTCCTACACCGGGGAGCTGTTTTTT

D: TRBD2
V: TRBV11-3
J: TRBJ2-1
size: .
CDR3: CASSQRASGGDNEQFF
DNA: TGTGCCAGCAGCCAGAGGGCTAGCGGGGGGGACAATGAGCAGTTCTTC

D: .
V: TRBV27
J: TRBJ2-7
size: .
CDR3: CASTLTGRTYEQYF
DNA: TGTGCCAGCACCCTCACAGGACGAACCTACGAGCAGTACTTC